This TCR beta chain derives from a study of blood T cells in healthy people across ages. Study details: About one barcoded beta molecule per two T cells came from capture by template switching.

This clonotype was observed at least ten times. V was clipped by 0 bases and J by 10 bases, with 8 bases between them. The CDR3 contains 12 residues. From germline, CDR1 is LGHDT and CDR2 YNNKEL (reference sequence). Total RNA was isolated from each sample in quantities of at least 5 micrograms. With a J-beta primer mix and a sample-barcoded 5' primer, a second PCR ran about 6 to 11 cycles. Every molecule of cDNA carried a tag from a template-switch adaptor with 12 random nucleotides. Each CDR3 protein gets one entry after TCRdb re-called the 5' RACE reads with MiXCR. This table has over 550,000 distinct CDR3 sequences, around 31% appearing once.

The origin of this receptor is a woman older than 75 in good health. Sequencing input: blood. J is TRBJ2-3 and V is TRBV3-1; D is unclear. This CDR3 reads CASSQDGNAQYF. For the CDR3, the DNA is TGTGCCAGCAGCCAAGATGGAAACGCGCAGTATTTT.